This is a list of T cell receptor beta chains from one sample in a study of cytomegalovirus exposure and HLA in healthy donors. Assay: immunoSEQ multiplex PCR; the TCRdb copy retains only in-frame clones and omits some. The specimen's table records more than 90,000 clones. What was sequenced was PBMCs. These receptors were taken from a man in his forties in good health and CMV-seropositive. The CDR3 runs from the conserved cysteine through the conserved F or W.

CASSFAGTSVYNEQFF TRBJ2-1 TRBV11-3
CASTTGVPETQYF TRBJ2-5 TRBV6-1
CASSFTGSGNTIYF TRBJ1-3 TRBV27
CASSAPGQSSYEQYF TRBJ2-7 TRBV9
CASRLEGNTEAFF TRBJ1-1 TRBV2
CASKARASSYEQYF TRBJ2-7 TRBV6-5
CASSFSGYEQYF TRBJ2-7 TRBV27
CASSIERSPNTEAFF TRBJ1-1 TRBV19
CATSREGTGGPNVLTF TRBJ2-6 TRBV15
CASSTGGAYTGELFF TRBJ2-2 TRBV6-1
CASSEATSGSETYEQYF TRBJ2-7 TRBV6-1
CASSSGGGSGNTIYF TRBJ1-3 TRBV7-2
CASSEAGGPPDTQYF TRBJ2-3 TRBV25-1
CASSHPHERGTAHNEQFF TRBJ2-1 TRBV19
CASSVGGTGNSPLHF TRBJ1-6 TRBV9
CATSRATGVSNQPQHF TRBJ1-5 TRBV15
CAISDRYNEQFF TRBJ2-1 TRBV10-3
CASSTGPGGTGELFF TRBJ2-2 TRBV5-6
CASSLIGIQETQYF TRBJ2-5 TRBV5-5
CASSIQLAGGLYNEQFF TRBJ2-1 TRBV19
CASSPFGADNEQFF TRBJ2-1 TRBV18
CAISESFLRQGADTIYF TRBJ1-3 TRBV10-3
CASSVVALGLAGGISYNEQFF TRBJ2-1 TRBV9
CASSPDRGPYNEQFF TRBJ2-1 TRBV18
CASSLFERLDHEQYF TRBJ2-7 TRBV28
CASRRLAGDQDEQFF TRBJ2-1 TRBV6-6
CASSRPLAGVYNEQFF TRBJ2-1 TRBV27
CASSFLGQGLSYEQYF TRBJ2-7 TRBV5-1
CASSRQGSYNEQFF TRBJ2-1 TRBV6-5
CASSLLQGPHYGYTF TRBJ1-2 TRBV28
CASSLAGQGAHEQYF TRBJ2-7 TRBV13
CASSRSGQETQYF TRBJ2-5 TRBV14
CASSLGSSYNEQFF TRBJ2-1 TRBV5-4
CASSLWGGLDEKLFF TRBJ1-4 TRBV28
CASSARTGLKNF TRBJ2-7 TRBV5-8
CASSFIMAQDDQPQHF TRBJ1-5 TRBV28
CASSIRGGRASGSTDTQYF TRBJ2-3 TRBV7-2
CASSLGQINYGYTF TRBJ1-2 TRBV11-2
CSGRHATNEKLFF TRBJ1-4 TRBV29-1
CASSPRASYEQYF TRBJ2-7 TRBV5-4
CASRAEESRQPQHF TRBJ1-5 TRBV2
CASSSGLAFTDTQYF TRBJ2-3 TRBV7-2
CASRLVGNEQYF TRBJ2-7 TRBV5-1
CASSQASGINEQFF TRBJ2-1 TRBV4-2
CASMDPGRGFYEQYF TRBJ2-7 TRBV27
CASSFGLAGPKNIQYF TRBJ2-4 TRBV7-9
CASSLQAGRSYEQYF TRBJ2-7 TRBV11-1
CASSPPSPGGAYGYTF TRBJ1-2 TRBV18
CASSSPAGVTDTQYF TRBJ2-3 TRBV7-2